This TCR beta chain is from a study of regulatory T cells in long-lasting Graves disease. Time point denoted: persistent/refractory GD, antithyroid drugs over 5 years with positive TRAb. Scientists built the TCR library using RNA that was extracted from PBMCs. This clonotype came up many times. Arm-PCR of CDR3 regions with iRepertoire HTBI primers generated TCR beta libraries. TCRdb recomputed calls from the multiplex PCR reads with MiXCR, one row per CDR3 protein. The sample consists of under 450,000 distinct CDR3 sequences, roughly a quarter of them appearing once. The CDR3 contains 20 residues. Germline assignment: CDR1 MDHEN and CDR2 SYDVKM. Trimming cost V 6 bases and J 7 bases; bases outside gene matches: 29.

Sequenced here: peripheral blood mononuclear cells (PBMCs), sampled when the disease was refractory, from a patient treated with antithyroid drugs. This clonotype was sampled from a female donor with Graves disease. The chain combines TRBV28 with TRBJ2-7; 8 nucleotides line up with TRBD1. The CDR3 loop is CASSSPNDRGRPPYRVEQYF. DNA for the CDR3: TGTGCCAGCAGCTCCCCCAACGACAGGGGCCGCCCTCCCTACCGTGTGGAGCAGTACTTC. Using reference TRBV28 and TRBJ2-7 for the parts outside the CDR3, the full variable domain is DVKVTQSSRYLVKRTGEKVFLECVQDMDHENMFWYRQDPGLGLRLIYFSYDVKMKEKGDIPEGYSVSREKKERFSLILESASTNQTSMYLCASSSPNDRGRPPYRVEQYFGPGTRLTVT.